These T cell receptor beta chains were read from a single sample in a study of molecular identifiers for immune sequencing clone quantification. MiXCR, applied by TCRdb to the PCR reads, yields one record per CDR3 protein. The repertoire holds hundreds of thousands of distinct CDR3 sequences, with under 25% as singletons. Material for sequencing was naive CD8+ T cells from blood, with Jurkat cell RNA spiked in. These receptors came from a human donor in good health. Some libraries in this study had Jurkat cell RNA spiked in. The CDR3 runs from the conserved cysteine through the conserved F or W. D genes are given only for firm matches. Some rows have no size entry. The others give once, few or many, or a class for an expanded clone.

J gene	V gene	D gene	clone size	CDR3 DNA	CDR3 protein
TRBJ2-6	TRBV4-2	.	.	TGTGCCAGCAGCCAAGAACCATCGGGAGTCGCGGGGGCCAACGTCCTGACTTTC	CASSQEPSGVAGANVLTF
TRBJ2-3	TRBV12-3/TRBV12-4	TRBD2	.	TGTGCCGGCCAACCCACGGCTAGCGGGAGTCAGGATACGCAGTATTTT	CAGQPTASGSQDTQYF
TRBJ2-2	TRBV6-2/TRBV6-3	.	.	TGTGCCAGCAGTTACCCTAGCGTGTACACCGGGGAGCTGTTTTTT	CASSYPSVYTGELFF
TRBJ2-7	TRBV7-2	.	.	TGTGCCAGCAGCTTAGCGGGAGTGTACGCCGACGAGCAGTACTTC	CASSLAGVYADEQYF
TRBJ2-7	TRBV20-1	TRBD1	.	TGCAGTGCAGAGGGACAGGGGACCCCCTACGAGCAGTACTTC	CSAEGQGTPYEQYF
TRBJ1-1	TRBV12-3/TRBV12-4	.	.	TGTGCCAGCAGTTTAGGGCTGTGGGGCACTGAAGCTTTCTTT	CASSLGLWGTEAFF
TRBJ2-1	TRBV19	.	few	TGTGCCAGCAGTGGACCCGGAGGACAGTACAATGAGCAGTTCTTC	CASSGPGGQYNEQFF
TRBJ2-3	TRBV7-6	TRBD1	many	TGTGCCAGCAGCTCCGCGGACAGGAGCACAGATACGCAGTATTTT	CASSSADRSTDTQYF
TRBJ2-1	TRBV20-1	.	.	TGCAGTCAATCGGTAGGAGGGTCCTACAATGAGCAGTTCTTC	CSQSVGGSYNEQFF
TRBJ2-1	TRBV7-2	.	many	TGTGCCAGCAGCTCCCCGAGGCAGGATTTTAGTGAGCAGTTCTTC	CASSSPRQDFSEQFF
TRBJ2-7	TRBV7-9	.	few	TGTGCCAGCAGCTTTATTTCGGGAGACGAGCAGTACTTC	CASSFISGDEQYF
TRBJ2-7	TRBV27	TRBD2	many	TGTGCCAGCGGGGCTAGCGGGGACTACGAGCAGTACTTC	CASGASGDYEQYF
TRBJ1-3	TRBV12-3/TRBV12-4	.	many	TGTGCCAGCAGTTTGGCCGGGTATGGAAACACCATATATTTT	CASSLAGYGNTIYF
TRBJ1-5	TRBV28	.	.	TGTGCCAGCAGCCCCCTGCTCTCAAGGGCCCCTCTCGATAGCAATCAGCCCCAGCATTTT	CASSPLLSRAPLDSNQPQHF
TRBJ2-7	TRBV7-9	TRBD2	many	TGTGCCAGCAGCTTTATGCTCGCGGGAGACGAGCAGTACTTC	CASSFMLAGDEQYF
TRBJ1-6	TRBV19	.	.	TGTGCCAGTAGTACGGGTCATGATTCACCCCTCCACTTT	CASSTGHDSPLHF